This T cell receptor beta chain was sequenced in a study of cytomegalovirus exposure and HLA in healthy donors. The PCR employed 60 Vbeta primers together with 13 Jbeta primers. The protocol was immunoSEQ multiplex PCR, while the TCRdb copy is restricted to in-frame clones and leaves out a portion. Altogether about 180,000 clones are present, 80% being singletons, with the ten largest covering roughly 1.3%. Germline CDR1 SGHVS, CDR2 FNYEAQ. The CDR3 is 15 residues long. Trimming took off 3 bases at V and 5 bases at J, with 11 bases between the two ends. Sequenced material: PBMCs. The sequence was obtained from a young man in good health and CMV-seronegative. The chain has TRBV7-6 and TRBJ1-6; TRBD1 might be the D (6 bases). CDR3 sequence: CASSFGQRHNSPLHF. The CDR3 DNA is TGTGCCAGCAGCTTCGGACAGCGACATAATTCACCCCTCCACTTT.